The 6 T cell receptor beta chains presented below share a single source sample, sequenced in a study of blood T cell repertoires in COVID-19. Sequenced by immunoSEQ multiplex PCR; TCRdb stores in-frame clones only, minus some. The profile shows about 280,000 clones, about 87% of them singletons. Sequenced: PBMCs or T cells enriched from blood (not recorded which). Receptors were obtained from a woman under 40 with acute COVID-19.

This rearrangement joins TRBV5-6 to TRBJ1-1; 8 bases agree with TRBD1. The CDR3 runs 15 residues. Per the germline V gene, CDR1 is SGHDT and CDR2 is YYEEEE. V shed 1 base and J 1 base; nucleotides not matched to a gene: 3. CDR3 protein: CASSLNTGGNTEAFF. The CDR3, as DNA: TGTGCCAGCAGCTTGAATACAGGGGGGAACACTGAAGCTTTCTTT.

The gene calls are TRBV6-6 and TRBJ2-5; no reliable D call. The CDR3 consists of 13 residues. V was pared by 9 bases and J by 2 bases, with 13 bases between. The germline gives CDR1 MNHNY, CDR2 SVGAGI (reference sequence). In DNA, the CDR3 is TGTGCCAGTTCCCCTGGCGGACAAGAGACCCAGTACTTC. Amino acid sequence: CASSPGGQETQYF.

The genes are TRBV28 and TRBJ1-1, with D possibly being TRBD1 (5 bases). The CDR3 covers 15 residues. Germline CDR1 and CDR2: MDHEN and SYDVKM. Trimming took 7 bases from V and 3 from J, leaving 18 bases between them. CDR3 region: CASTAEGAQDTEAFF. CDR3 nucleotides: TGTGCCAGCACCGCGGAAGGGGCTCAGGACACTGAAGCTTTCTTT.

The chain couples TRBV7-9 to TRBJ2-1; D is perhaps TRBD2 (6 bases). Germline lookup yields CDR1 SEHNR and CDR2 FQNEAQ (reference sequence). The ends were cut back, 5 bases at V and 2 bases at J, with 16 bases in the middle. The CDR3 covers 16 residues. DNA of the CDR3: TGTGCCAGCAGCGGATATGGGACTGGAGCCTACAATGAGCAGTTCTTC. This translates into CASSGYGTGAYNEQFF.

V and J are TRBV15 and TRBJ1-5, with D possibly matching TRBD1 (6 bases). The V end was cut by 6 bases, the J end by 5 bases, with 11 bases between. The CDR3 totals 13 residues. Germline V gives CDR1 LNHNV, CDR2 YYDKDF (reference sequence). As DNA, the CDR3 is TGTGCCACCAGTAGGGGGAGGGATCAGCCCCAGCATTTT. Its protein is CATSRGRDQPQHF.

In regard to this clone: Distinct nucleotide sequences in the sample also encode this CDR3. The J gene is TRBJ2-7, the V gene TRBV5-4, with 13 bases identical to TRBD2. The germline CDR1 and CDR2 sequences are SGHNT and YYREEE (reference sequence). The V gene end was trimmed by 4 bases and the J gene end by 2 bases; junction bases not matched to a gene: 3. This CDR3 is 15 amino acids long. CDR3 DNA sequence: TGTGCCAGCAGCCTCGGGACTAGCGGGACCTACGAGCAGTACTTC. Protein product: CASSLGTSGTYEQYF.